Following are 32 T cell receptor beta chains from one sample sequenced in a study of beta chain features in type 1 diabetes. Every isolated RNA sample was fully reverse transcribed, so sequencing captured expressed TCRB transcripts. Sequencing was performed with immunoSEQ multiplex PCR; in TCRdb, only in-frame clones are kept and a portion is missing. The sample has around 300,000 clones; 14% are singletons. The sequenced sample consisted of central memory CD4+ T cells from blood. The receptors were gathered from a man aged 30 to 45 in good health.

A few counts support this clone. This chain connects TRBV9 to TRBJ2-6, with TRBD2 matching over 7 bases. CDR3 size: 19 residues. V shed 0 bases and J 0 bases; nucleotides not matched to a gene: 9. The germline V gene has CDR1 SGDLS and CDR2 YYNGEE. The CDR3 DNA sequence: TGTGCCAGCAGCGTAGATCCTACCTGGGGGGGCTCTGGGGCCAACGTCCTGACTTTC. Residues: CASSVDPTWGGSGANVLTF.

This sequence joins TRBV5-4 and TRBJ1-2; D not resolved. The germline CDR1 and CDR2 sequences are SGHNT and YYREEE (reference sequence). There are 13 residues in the CDR3. Trimming took off 4 bases at V and 7 bases at J, with 14 bases between the two ends. This chain's CDR3 is CASSQDGRGGYTF. As DNA, the CDR3 is TGTGCCAGCAGCCAAGATGGTCGGGGTGGCTACACCTTC.

This clone occurred a few times. The chain links TRBV15 to TRBJ1-1; D ambiguous. Trimming took 8 bases from V and 0 from J, leaving 19 bases between them. The CDR3 is made up of 16 amino acids. CDR1 is LNHNV, CDR2 YYDKDF, per germline (reference sequence). The CDR3 is CATPSAGDGMNTEAFF. The DNA for the CDR3 is TGTGCCACCCCAAGCGCCGGGGATGGAATGAACACTGAAGCTTTCTTT.

The rearrangement uses TRBV7-2 and TRBJ2-5, with D possibly being TRBD2 (6 bases). The V and J ends lost 4 bases and 5 bases respectively, with 20 bases between them. Germline lookup yields CDR1 SGHTA and CDR2 FQGNSA. CDR3 length: 16 amino acids. The CDR3 loop reads CASSSVSGYGRETQYF. CDR3 sequence (DNA): TGTGCCAGCAGCTCCGTAAGCGGGTACGGCAGGGAGACCCAGTACTTC. The whole variable domain, filled in from reference TRBV7-2 and TRBJ2-5, reads GAGVSQSPSNKVTEKGKDVELRCDPISGHTALYWYRQSLGQGLEFLIYFQGNSAPDKSGLPSDRFSAERTGGSVSTLTIQRTQQEDSAVYLCASSSVSGYGRETQYFGPGTRLLVL.

This clone came up a few times. The V call is TRBV7-9, the J call TRBJ2-7, with 7 nucleotides matching TRBD2. Germline V lookup: CDR1 SEHNR, CDR2 FQNEAQ (reference sequence). After removal of 8 bases from V and 1 base from J, the junction contained 5 bases not matched to a gene. The CDR3 extends over 13 amino acids. The CDR3 spells CASGRESSYEQYV. CDR3 bases: TGTGCCAGCGGGCGGGAGTCATCCTACGAGCAGTACGTC.

The gene calls are TRBV5-1 and TRBJ2-3; 11 bases match TRBD2. Losses at the gene ends were 4 bases for V and 2 bases for J; bases not matched to a gene: 15. Germline V gene data show CDR1 as SGHRS and CDR2 as YFSETQ. This CDR3 is built from 19 residues. CDR3 coding DNA: TGCGCCAGCAGCGAAACGCTACGGGGGACTAGCGGATTCACAGATACGCAGTATTTT. Translation: CASSETLRGTSGFTDTQYF.

This sequence joins TRBV5-4 and TRBJ2-7; D perhaps matches TRBD2 (7 bases). Germline lookup yields CDR1 SGHNT and CDR2 YYREEE (reference sequence). The CDR3 length is 13 residues. In DNA, the CDR3 is TGTGCCAGCAGCTTGTGGGGGGGCTACGAGCCCAACGTC. Protein: CASSLWGGYEPNV.

The genes are TRBV7-2 and TRBJ2-1; a possible D gene is TRBD1 (7 bases). Germline assignment: CDR1 SGHTA and CDR2 FQGNSA. The CDR3 runs 16 residues. V was pared by 4 bases and J by 2 bases, with 15 bases between. CDR3 nucleotides: TGTGCCAGCAGCTCCCTGGCGGGACAGACCTACAATGAGCAGTTCTTC. Protein: CASSSLAGQTYNEQFF.

This clone was counted ten times or more. The same CDR3 arises from other DNA sequences in this sample as well. This rearrangement joins TRBV7-9 to TRBJ1-1, with D possibly matching TRBD1 (6 bases). CDR1 is SEHNR and CDR2 is FQNEAQ in the germline V gene (reference sequence). The CDR3 contains 10 residues. The germline V and J ends were trimmed by 9 bases and 8 bases, with 10 bases remaining between them. The CDR3 coding sequence is TGTGCCAGTTCCGGGACAGAAGCTTTCTTT. The encoded protein is CASSGTEAFF.

The rearrangement joins TRBV6-5 to TRBJ2-7, with D perhaps TRBD1 or TRBD2 (5 bases each). V lost 5 bases and J lost 3, with 11 bases in between. CDR1 MNHEY and CDR2 SVGAGI come from the germline V gene. The CDR3 length is 13 residues. The CDR3 coding sequence is TGTGCCAGCAGTGTGGGGGTTGGCTACGAGCAGTACGTC. Translation: CASSVGVGYEQYV.

This clone was found a few times. The V call is TRBV11-2, the J call TRBJ2-5; TRBD1 might be the D (5 bases). V was shortened by 2 bases and J by 6 bases, with 10 bases between the two germline ends. This CDR3 has 13 amino acids. The germline V gene has CDR1 SGHAT and CDR2 FQNNGV. In DNA, the CDR3 is TGTGCCAGCAGCTTATCAGGGCTGAAGACCCAGTACTTC. Encoded protein: CASSLSGLKTQYF.

The gene calls are TRBV6-1 and TRBJ1-5, with D unresolved. CDR1 and CDR2 from the germline V gene are MNHNS and SASEGT. The V and J ends lost 4 bases and 4 bases respectively, with 11 bases between them. The CDR3 consists of 14 residues. Here the CDR3 DNA reads TGTGCCAGCAGTGGGATCGGAGGAAATCAGCCCCAGCATTTT. It is translated as CASSGIGGNQPQHF.

This clone has only a few counts. This sequence joins TRBV29-1 and TRBJ1-1; D remains unclear. CDR1 and CDR2 (germline): SQVTM, ANQGSEA. The CDR3 covers 13 residues. The ends were cut back, 7 bases at V and 0 bases at J, with 12 bases in the middle. This CDR3 is CSAPSELNTEAFF. The CDR3 bases are TGCAGCGCCCCATCCGAATTGAACACTGAAGCTTTCTTT.

A few counts support this clone. The J gene is TRBJ2-1, the V gene TRBV10-3; 12 bases match TRBD2. The CDR3 has 15 amino acids. Germline CDR1 ENHRY, CDR2 SYGVKD. V lost 10 bases to trimming and J lost 6 bases; unmatched junction nucleotides: 10. CDR3 nucleotide sequence: TGTGCCACCGTGGAGGGACTAGCGGGTCCCAATGAGCAGTTCTTC. It codes for CATVEGLAGPNEQFF.

The chain links TRBV19 to TRBJ2-7, with TRBD1 identical over 9 bases. The CDR3 spans 16 residues. Trimming cost V 2 bases and J 3 bases; bases outside gene matches: 8. Germline CDR1 and CDR2: LNHDA and SQIVND (reference sequence). CDR3 bases: TGTGCCAGTAGTATAAGAGGGACAGGGCCGATCTACGAGCAGTACTTC. It encodes CASSIRGTGPIYEQYF.

Comments on this clone: This may be a read error: a much more frequent sequence differs by one nucleotide. This rearrangement joins TRBV21-1 to TRBJ1-1. TRBV21-1 is a pseudogene. The CDR3 is 11 amino acids. The CDR3 sequence is CTSSWNTEAFF. CDR3 nucleotides: TGTACCAGCAGCTGGAACACTGAAGCTTTCTTT.

J is TRBJ2-1 and V is TRBV7-6; 7 nucleotides agree with TRBD2. Losses at the gene ends were 0 bases for V and 10 bases for J; bases not matched to a gene: 3. This CDR3 has 13 amino acids. Germline-derived CDR1 and CDR2 are SGHVS and FNYEAQ. This chain's CDR3 is CASSLAWEGEQFF. Written as DNA, the CDR3 is TGTGCCAGCAGCTTAGCGTGGGAGGGAGAGCAGTTCTTC.

This clone was seen a few times. The chain carries TRBV30 and TRBJ2-3; no reliable D call. Deletions cut 8 bases from V and 0 bases from J, with 18 bases between. The CDR3 runs to 15 residues. In germline, CDR1 is GTSNPN, CDR2 SVGIG (reference sequence). CDR3 sequence reads: CASSGEVSSTDTQYF. CDR3 coding DNA: TGTGCCAGTAGTGGTGAAGTTTCTAGCACAGATACGCAGTATTTT.

This chain uses TRBV7-8 with TRBJ1-2; D gene ambiguous. Germline CDR1 SGHVS, CDR2 FQNEAQ. V gave up 6 bases and J gave up 2 bases, with 10 bases separating them. The CDR3 is 13 amino acids. The CDR3 loop reads CASSRSLNYGYTF. CDR3 in DNA: TGTGCCAGCAGTCGAAGTTTAAACTATGGCTACACCTTC.

The chain has TRBV5-1 and TRBJ1-1, with 11 bases that match TRBD1. The CDR3 loop spans 13 amino acids. Germline CDR1 reads SGHRS; CDR2 reads YFSETQ. Trimming at V came to 4 bases and at J to 7 bases, leaving 3 bases not matched to a gene. For the CDR3, the DNA is TGCGCCAGCAGCACGGACAGGGGGCTTGAAGCTTTCTTT. This gives the protein CASSTDRGLEAFF.

In its sample, this clone was seen a few times. The CDR3 DNA reads as TGTGCCAGCAGCAGGGGGCCGGATACGCAGTATTTT. Encoded protein: CASSRGPDTQYF. V is TRBV7-3 and J is TRBJ2-3; TRBD1 matches 7 bases. V lost 5 bases, J lost 6 bases, and 2 bases stayed unmatched. The CDR3 has 12 amino acids. Germline CDR1 reads SGHTA; CDR2 reads FQGTGA.

This clone was detected only a few times. The V and J genes are TRBV6-5 and TRBJ2-3; TRBD2 agrees at 8 bases. Per germline, CDR1 MNHEY and CDR2 SVGAGI. The CDR3 totals 15 residues. V trimming: 10 bases; J trimming: 2 bases; junction bases outside the gene matches: 11. In DNA form, the CDR3 reads TGTGCCACCGGGAGGGCCAATGACTTCACAGATACGCAGTATTTT. It translates to CATGRANDFTDTQYF.

This clone was picked up a small number of times. The genes are TRBV29-1 and TRBJ2-4; 9 nucleotides align to TRBD2. The CDR3 spans 14 residues. Germline trimming cut 4 bases from V and 3 bases from J; bases unmatched to any gene: 4. Germline V gives CDR1 SQVTM, CDR2 ANQGSEA. The CDR3 DNA reads TGCAGCGTTGTGGATAGCGGGGGCAAAAACATTCAGTACTTC. The encoded protein is CSVVDSGGKNIQYF. The complete variable domain, with remaining parts taken from reference TRBV29-1 and TRBJ2-4, reads SAVISQKPSRDICQRGTSLTIQCQVDSQVTMMFWYRQQPGQSLTLIATANQGSEATYESGFVIDKFPISRPNLTFSTLTVSNMSPEDSSIYLCSVVDSGGKNIQYFGAGTRLSVL.

The sample holds a few counts of this clone. The chain uses TRBV7-9 and TRBJ1-6; D may be TRBD1 (5 bases). CDR3 size: 14 residues. The germline V and J ends were trimmed by 4 bases and 6 bases, with 10 bases remaining between them. Germline V CDR1 and CDR2: SEHNR, FQNEAQ (reference sequence). This CDR3 is CASSWGRSNSPLHF. The CDR3 DNA follows: TGTGCCAGCAGCTGGGGACGTTCTAATTCACCCCTCCACTTT.

This clone was counted only a few times. This rearrangement joins TRBV7-2 to TRBJ2-6; D is undetermined. This CDR3 is built from 13 residues. The germline V gene has CDR1 SGHTA and CDR2 FQGNSA. The V end lost 5 bases, the J end lost 4 bases, and 6 bases lay between the germline ends. The CDR3 sequence: CASSQAGANVLTF. DNA for the CDR3: TGTGCCAGCAGCCAGGCCGGGGCCAACGTCCTGACTTTC.

In DNA form, the CDR3 reads TGTGCCATCAGTGAGTCAACCAGCGGGGAAACAGATACGCAGTATTTT. As protein: CAISESTSGETDTQYF. The rearrangement links TRBV10-3 to TRBJ2-3; TRBD2 agrees at 7 bases. V trimming: 0 bases; J trimming: 3 bases; junction bases outside the gene matches: 6. Germline assignment: CDR1 ENHRY and CDR2 SYGVKD. The CDR3 contains 16 residues.

The chain couples TRBV19 to TRBJ2-5; TRBD2 aligns across 10 bases. CDR3 length: 17 residues. Germline loops: CDR1 LNHDA, CDR2 SQIVND (reference sequence). The J segment lost 5 bases and the V segment lost 6 bases, leaving 15 bases of the junction unmatched. The DNA for the CDR3 is TGTGCCAGTAGCCCCAGAAACAGCGGGAGGGCCGCGGAGACCCAGTACTTC. Its protein is CASSPRNSGRAAETQYF.

This clone came up a few times. The genes are TRBV29-1 and TRBJ1-5; no firm D call. The V end lost 6 bases, the J end lost 3 bases, and 12 bases lay between the germline ends. The germline gives CDR1 SQVTM, CDR2 ANQGSEA. The CDR3 loop spans 13 amino acids. This CDR3 is CSVAVEYNQPQHF. CDR3 DNA: TGCAGCGTGGCGGTAGAGTACAATCAGCCCCAGCATTTT.

This clone was seen more than once but under ten times. The chain joins TRBV15 to TRBJ1-4; D gene unclear. Germline V gene lookup returns CDR1 LNHNV and CDR2 YYDKDF (reference sequence). The CDR3 is 15 amino acids. The V gene lost 4 bases and the J gene lost 4 bases, with 13 bases spanning the gap. The DNA for the CDR3 is TGTGCCACCAGCAAACTTGACGGTATTAATGAAAAACTGTTTTTT. Amino acid sequence: CATSKLDGINEKLFF.

The sample holds many counts of this clone. The chain carries TRBV7-8 and TRBJ1-1, with D possibly TRBD1 on 5 matching bases. V was pared by 3 bases and J by 7 bases, with 15 bases between. Germline-derived CDR1 and CDR2 are SGHVS and FQNEAQ. The CDR3 loop spans 14 amino acids. CDR3 loop: CASSFGTRNDEAFF. The CDR3 nucleotides read TGTGCCAGCAGCTTCGGGACTAGGAACGATGAAGCTTTCTTT.

This chain joins TRBV6-4 and TRBJ2-1; D call uncertain. Germline V gene lookup returns CDR1 MRHNA and CDR2 SNTAGT. V was cut by 4 bases and J by 0 bases, with 10 bases left in between. This CDR3 is built from 15 residues. The DNA for the CDR3 is TGTGCCAGCAGTGCCTCAGGAGCCTCCTACAATGAGCAGTTCTTC. This encodes CASSASGASYNEQFF.

V is TRBV4-2 and J is TRBJ1-1; the D is unclear. Trimming stripped 4 bases from V and 1 base from J, with 10 bases between. The CDR3 spans 14 residues. CDR1 and CDR2 from the germline V gene are LGHNA and YNFKEQ. The chain's CDR3 is CASSLEPENTEAFF. CDR3 in DNA: TGTGCCAGCAGCCTAGAACCAGAGAACACTGAAGCTTTCTTT.